This entry lists 21 T cell receptor beta chains sequenced from one sample in a study of T cell repertoires in cytomegalovirus infection. One entry per CDR3 protein results from TCRdb running MiXCR on the reads. This sample has more than 250,000 distinct CDR3 sequences, with approximately 15% found just once. Sequencing input: PBMCs. Receptors originate from a human donor in good health (CMV status not recorded). Some clones in this sample may be carry-over from other donors' samples.

This clonotype appeared many times. The genes are TRBV7-8 and TRBJ2-7; TRBD2 agrees at 7 bases. The J segment lost 3 bases and the V segment lost 0 bases, leaving 2 bases of the junction unmatched. CDR1 is SGHVS and CDR2 is FQNEAQ in the germline V gene. This CDR3 has 14 residues. The CDR3 is CASSLAGLIYEQYF. CDR3 sequence (DNA): TGTGCCAGCAGCTTAGCGGGACTAATCTACGAGCAGTACTTC.

This clonotype has only a few counts. This sequence joins TRBV19 and TRBJ2-7, with 9 bases fitting TRBD2. This CDR3 region has 15 residues. The ends lost 3 bases at V and 3 bases at J; junction bases unmatched: 6. Per the germline V gene, CDR1 is LNHDA and CDR2 is SQIVND (reference sequence). The DNA of the CDR3 is TGTGCCAGTAGTATTAGACTAGCGGCGGTCTACGAGCAGTACTTC. Translation: CASSIRLAAVYEQYF.

There are a few counts of this clonotype. The V gene is TRBV24-1, the J gene TRBJ2-7; D is possibly TRBD2 (6 bases). The CDR3 sequence is 13 residues long. Germline lookup yields CDR1 KGHDR and CDR2 SFDVKD. Between the trimmed V and J ends, which lost 9 bases and 6 bases, there was a span of 17 bases. This CDR3 reads CATVMGRESEQYF. DNA of the CDR3: TGTGCCACCGTTATGGGGCGGGAAAGCGAGCAGTACTTC.

J is TRBJ1-1 and V is TRBV3-1, with TRBD1 matching over 8 bases. V dropped 1 base and J dropped 4; count of bases not matched to a gene: 2. The CDR3 totals 14 residues. Germline loops: CDR1 LGHDT, CDR2 YNNKEL (reference sequence). In DNA, the CDR3 is TGTGCCAGCAGCCAAGCAGGGGGCGGCACTGAAGCTTTCTTT. This codes for CASSQAGGGTEAFF.

This clonotype was observed at least ten times. The chain recombines TRBV7-3 with TRBJ2-5; 7 bases align to TRBD2. Trimming at V came to 5 bases and at J to 2 bases, leaving 8 bases not matched to a gene. CDR1 and CDR2 from the germline V gene are SGHTA and FQGTGA. The CDR3 totals 15 residues. The CDR3 loop is CASSRYSGVQETQYF. CDR3 nucleotides: TGTGCCAGCAGCCGGTACAGCGGGGTGCAAGAGACCCAGTACTTC.

There are a few counts of this clonotype. The V and J genes are TRBV7-9 and TRBJ2-1; a possible D gene is TRBD1 (5 bases). The CDR3 runs to 16 residues. V lost 5 bases to trimming and J lost 3 bases, with 17 bases between them. Looked up from germline, CDR1 is SEHNR and CDR2 is FQNEAQ (reference sequence). Written as DNA, the CDR3 is TGTGCCAGCAGCCGCCTCCGGGCAGGGTTCTACAATGAGCAGTTCTTC. It is translated as CASSRLRAGFYNEQFF.

V usage is TRBV29-1 and J usage is TRBJ1-3, with D possibly being TRBD1 (5 bases). This CDR3 region has 12 residues. Germline V gene data show CDR1 as SQVTM and CDR2 as ANQGSEA. Trimming stripped 7 bases from V and 2 bases from J, with 9 bases between. The CDR3 spells CSATVAGNTIYF. The CDR3 coding sequence is TGCAGCGCGACAGTAGCTGGAAACACCATATATTTT.

The CDR3 here is CASSYSGDEQYF. As DNA, the CDR3 is TGTGCCAGCAGTTACTCGGGGGACGAGCAGTACTTC. V usage is TRBV6-2 or TRBV6-3 and J usage is TRBJ2-7; D might be TRBD1 or TRBD2, each matching 5 bases. The germline gives CDR1 MNHEY, CDR2 SVGEGT. The V gene lost 0 bases and the J gene lost 5 bases, with 5 bases spanning the gap. The CDR3 length is 12 residues.

This clonotype occurred once. This chain uses TRBV20-1 with TRBJ2-1; D is possibly TRBD1 or TRBD2 (5 bases each). Germline lookup yields CDR1 DFQATT and CDR2 SNEGSKA (reference sequence). This CDR3 contains 13 residues. V was trimmed by 1 base and J by 6 bases, leaving 10 bases between them. In DNA, the CDR3 is TGCAGTGCTAGAGTAGAGGGGCCCAATGAGCAGTTCTTC. Translated: CSARVEGPNEQFF.

V gene TRBV7-9 combines with J gene TRBJ2-7, with D hard to call. The CDR3 runs to 14 residues. The germline CDR1 and CDR2 sequences are SEHNR and FQNEAQ (reference sequence). V dropped 3 bases and J dropped 0 bases, with 9 bases sitting between them. CDR3: CASSFGASSYEQYF. The CDR3 bases are TGTGCCAGCAGCTTCGGCGCTAGCTCCTACGAGCAGTACTTC.

This clonotype was counted a few times. V and J are TRBV9 and TRBJ2-5; the match to TRBD2 covers 12 bases. With 0 bases clipped from V and 1 base from J, the junction kept 4 bases outside the gene matches. This CDR3 has 17 amino acids. CDR1 is SGDLS, CDR2 YYNGEE, per germline. The CDR3 region has the DNA TGTGCCAGCAGCGTAGGGGCTAGCGGGGGGGCCCAAGAGACCCAGTACTTC. Translating it yields CASSVGASGGAQETQYF.

This clonotype was seen many times. This chain links TRBV27 with TRBJ2-7, with unresolved D. The germline CDR1 and CDR2 sequences are MNHEY and SMNVEV (reference sequence). The CDR3 has 13 residues. Between the trimmed V and J ends, which lost 0 bases and 3 bases, there was a span of 6 bases. CDR3 nucleotide sequence: TGTGCCAGCAGTTTATCCATATTCTACGAGCAGTACTTC. This gives the protein CASSLSIFYEQYF.

At least ten counts were recorded for this clonotype. The J gene is TRBJ2-7, the V gene TRBV7-2, with D unclear. Per the germline V gene, CDR1 is SGHTA and CDR2 is FQGNSA. The ends were cut back, 3 bases at V and 5 bases at J, with 14 bases in the middle. The CDR3 has 14 amino acids. The CDR3 nucleotides are TGTGCCAGCAGCTTCTCGGGCTTTGGGGACGAGCAGTACTTC. It yields the protein CASSFSGFGDEQYF.

This clonotype occurred many times. The chain is built from TRBV7-8 and TRBJ2-5, with a tentative D call TRBD2 (6 bases). V dropped 5 bases and J dropped 5 bases, with 24 bases sitting between them. This CDR3 region has 17 residues. CDR1 is SGHVS and CDR2 is FQNEAQ in the germline V gene. CDR3 sequence reads: CASSASGWSGRGETQYF. DNA for the CDR3: TGTGCCAGCAGCGCCAGTGGTTGGAGTGGTCGGGGGGAGACCCAGTACTTC.

The chain employs TRBV23-1 and TRBJ2-3; 11 bases match TRBD1. TRBV23-1 is an ORF, with its function uncertain. There are 15 residues in the CDR3. V shed 3 bases, J shed 6 bases, and the junction held 5 bases outside the gene matches. In DNA form, the CDR3 reads TGCGCCAGCAGTCATCGGACAGGGGGCCAGGATACGCAGTATTTT. Protein: CASSHRTGGQDTQYF.

This clonotype has a handful of counts. This chain connects TRBV18 to TRBJ2-7; D possibly uses TRBD1 or TRBD2 (5 bases each). CDR1 and CDR2 from the germline V gene are KGHSH and LQKENI. The CDR3 covers 16 residues. The V end lost 3 bases, the J end lost 2 bases, and 17 bases lay between the germline ends. The CDR3 loop reads CASSPGLPGSPYEQYF. The CDR3 nucleotides are TGTGCCAGCTCACCGGGGCTTCCGGGATCCCCCTACGAGCAGTACTTC.

This chain connects TRBV12-3 or TRBV12-4 to TRBJ1-6; 8 nucleotides align to TRBD1. The CDR3 runs 16 residues. The J segment lost 7 bases and the V segment lost 5 bases, leaving 10 bases of the junction unmatched. The CDR3 loop reads CASSQARGQVNSPLHF. CDR3 DNA sequence: TGTGCCAGCAGTCAGGCCCGGGGACAGGTCAATTCACCCCTCCACTTT.

The chain links TRBV5-4 to TRBJ2-1; possibly TRBD2 for D (6 bases). Trimming stripped 1 base from V and 7 bases from J, with 12 bases between. CDR1 SGHNT and CDR2 YYREEE come from the germline V gene (reference sequence). The CDR3 has 14 amino acids. CDR3 DNA: TGTGCCAGCAGCTTGTGGGACTCCTCAAATGAGCAGTTCTTC. It translates to CASSLWDSSNEQFF.

Ten or more counts support this clonotype. The chain is built from TRBV11-1 and TRBJ2-7, with D maybe TRBD1 (6 bases). The CDR3 is made up of 14 amino acids. Germline V gene data show CDR1 as SGHAT and CDR2 as FQDESV (reference sequence). V was clipped by 5 bases and J by 0 bases, with 11 bases between them. CDR3 DNA: TGTGCCAGCAGCGCTCGGGACATCTCCTACGAGCAGTACTTC. As protein: CASSARDISYEQYF.

This clonotype was recorded many times. The rearrangement links TRBV20-1 to TRBJ2-3; 8 bases match TRBD2. V shed 5 bases and J 2 bases; nucleotides not matched to a gene: 9. The CDR3 contains 15 residues. CDR1 is DFQATT and CDR2 is SNEGSKA in the germline V gene (reference sequence). The CDR3 sequence is CSALPGLAITDTQYF. CDR3 DNA: TGCAGTGCTCTCCCTGGACTAGCCATCACAGATACGCAGTATTTT.

This clonotype was observed a few times. This chain connects TRBV5-4 to TRBJ2-5; 7 bases align to TRBD2. Trimming cost V 4 bases and J 6 bases; bases outside gene matches: 18. This CDR3 is built from 17 residues. Germline V gene sequence: CDR1 SGHNT, CDR2 YYREEE (reference sequence). The CDR3 coding sequence is TGTGCCAGCAGCCTTTCTGGCTCGGGGCTAGCGGCAAAGACCCAGTACTTC. It translates to CASSLSGSGLAAKTQYF.